Listed here are 2 T cell receptor delta chains from one sample, sequenced in a study of gamma delta lymphoproliferative disorders and STAT genes. Genomic DNA from isolated PBMCs served as the sequencing template. TCRdb redid clone calling on the multiplex PCR reads using CATT. Altogether 1,500 to 2,000 delta-chain clones are present, about 3% being singletons, with the ten largest covering approximately 14%. Sequenced input: blood. The receptors were sampled from a human donor in good health.

A few counts support this clone. This DNA's translation differs at residue 4 from TCRdb's protein, which comes from a much larger clone; a read error is likely, and the protein shown is translated from the DNA. The V gene is TRDV1, the J gene TRDJ1; TRDD3 agrees at 7 bases. The CDR3 runs to 19 residues. Germline V gene data show CDR1 as TSWWSYY and CDR2 as QGS. In DNA form, the CDR3 reads TGTGCTCTTAGGGAACGCCTGAGCTCGTACTGGGGATTAAGCGATAAACTCATCTTT. The encoded protein is CALRERLSSYWGLSDKLIF.

This clone has just a few counts. A much bigger clone sits one base away, suggesting this may be a read error. Other DNA sequences from this sample encode an identical CDR3 as well. The V call is TRDV1, the J call TRDJ1; 9 positions agree with TRDD3. The CDR3 sequence is 16 residues long. V was clipped by 4 bases and J by 0 bases; unmatched bases: 6. Per germline, CDR1 TSWWSYY and CDR2 QGS. The CDR3 sequence: CALGGLGDSYTDKLIF. As DNA, the CDR3 is TGTGCTCTTGGGGGGCTGGGGGATTCCTACACCGATAAACTCATCTTT.